This TCR beta chain was sequenced for a study of blood T cell repertoires in COVID-19. Study-wide context: COVID-19 samples from acute and convalescent phases originated in the United States, Italy and Spain. PBMCs, B-cell-depleted T cells, or T cells provided the cDNA or gDNA that made up the material.

The authors' processing: Reference gene primer amplification in the assay estimated nucleated cell counts. Libraries were prepared by immunoSEQ multiplex PCR; TCRdb keeps only in-frame clonotypes and omits some of them. V and J calls and clone size come straight from that table; D and trimming were deduced from the DNA. The sample yields some 180,000 clones, about four fifths seen once. Trimming stripped 7 bases from V and 2 bases from J, with 15 bases between. The CDR3 covers 14 residues. From germline, CDR1 is SGHTA and CDR2 FQGNSA. Those enrolled in Seattle joined during active infection and were followed longitudinally afterward.

The chain uses TRBV7-2 and TRBJ2-7, with a tentative D call TRBD2 (5 bases). The receptor was isolated from a woman aged 55 to 70 with COVID-19, enrolled during active disease. Sequenced input: peripheral blood. DNA of the CDR3: TGTGCCAGCACCCCTGCGGTGGGAGCCTACGAGCAGTACTTC. Its protein is CASTPAVGAYEQYF.